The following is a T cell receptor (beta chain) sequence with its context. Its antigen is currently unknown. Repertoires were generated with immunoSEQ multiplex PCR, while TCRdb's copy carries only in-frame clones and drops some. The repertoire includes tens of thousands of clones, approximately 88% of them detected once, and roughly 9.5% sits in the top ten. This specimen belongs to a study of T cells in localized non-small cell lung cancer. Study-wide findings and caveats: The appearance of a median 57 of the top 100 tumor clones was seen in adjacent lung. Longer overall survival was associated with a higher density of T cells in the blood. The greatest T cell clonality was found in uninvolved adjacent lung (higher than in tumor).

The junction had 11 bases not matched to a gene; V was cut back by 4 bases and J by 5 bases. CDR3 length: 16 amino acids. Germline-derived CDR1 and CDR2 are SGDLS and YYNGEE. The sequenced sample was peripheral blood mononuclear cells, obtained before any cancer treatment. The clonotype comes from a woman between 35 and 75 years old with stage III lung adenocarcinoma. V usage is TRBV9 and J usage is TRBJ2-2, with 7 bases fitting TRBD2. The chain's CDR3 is CASSRAREYRTGELFF. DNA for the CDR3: TGTGCCAGCAGCCGGGCGCGGGAGTATCGAACCGGGGAGCTGTTTTTT.